The 8 T cell receptor beta chains given below trace back to one sample, sequenced in a study of blood T cell repertoires in COVID-19. Libraries were prepared by immunoSEQ multiplex PCR; TCRdb keeps only in-frame clonotypes and omits some of them. The data contain around 320,000 clones, roughly 85% of them singletons. Sequencing used peripheral blood. These receptors were obtained from a human donor in a cohort sampled during active COVID-19.

This clone appeared a few times. The V and J genes are TRBV27 and TRBJ2-7; 10 bases fit TRBD2. The CDR3 runs to 14 residues. J lost 4 bases, V lost 9 bases, and 9 bases had no gene match. The V gene's germline CDR1 is MNHEY and CDR2 SMNVEV (reference sequence). The CDR3 bases are TGTGCCAGTCGGACGACACTAGCGGGGTACGAGCAGTACTTC. This encodes CASRTTLAGYEQYF.

Regarding this clone: The junction departs from germline at one end; a sequencing error may be responsible. The chain joins TRBV10-3 to TRBJ1-2; 7 bases match TRBD1. This CDR3 comprises 12 residues. Germline CDR1 is ENHRY and CDR2 is SYGVKD. In DNA, the CDR3 is TGTGCCGTACTCACAGGGGAGTATGACTACACCTTC. As protein: CAVLTGEYDYTF.

This clone showed up many times. V is TRBV20-1 and J is TRBJ2-3, with D possibly TRBD2 on 6 matching bases. CDR3 length: 17 residues. V dropped 3 bases and J dropped 1 base, with 20 bases sitting between them. Germline V gives CDR1 DFQATT, CDR2 SNEGSKA (reference sequence). CDR3 coding DNA: TGCAGTGCTAGTGACAAGATGACTAGAGGGGGCACAGATACGCAGTATTTT. Protein sequence: CSASDKMTRGGTDTQYF.

Points on this clone: The same CDR3 is also encoded by other DNA sequences in this sample. The chain has TRBV12-3 or TRBV12-4 and TRBJ1-3; D gene ambiguous. The CDR3 is 13 amino acids. Trimming stripped 3 bases from V and 0 bases from J, with 3 bases between. The CDR3, as DNA: TGTGCCAGCAGTTTTTACTCTGGAAACACCATATATTTT. This encodes CASSFYSGNTIYF.

This clone was found a few times. This sequence joins TRBV20-1 and TRBJ1-2; unclear D gene. CDR3 length: 11 residues. The germline V and J ends were trimmed by 7 bases and 8 bases, with 14 bases remaining between them. Germline values: CDR1 DFQATT, CDR2 SNEGSKA (reference sequence). CDR3 in DNA: TGCAGTGTGAGGGAAGGGAGGGGCTACACCTTC. Protein sequence: CSVREGRGYTF.

The gene calls are TRBV5-1 and TRBJ1-2; 8 bases match TRBD1. The CDR3 contains 16 residues. CDR1 SGHRS and CDR2 YFSETQ come from the germline V gene. The V segment lost 3 bases and the J segment 4 bases; nucleotides outside the gene matches: 11. The CDR3 loop reads CASSSAKQGGAYGYTF. The CDR3 coding sequence is TGCGCCAGCAGCTCGGCTAAACAGGGGGGAGCCTATGGCTACACCTTC. The whole variable domain, remainder taken from reference TRBV5-1 and TRBJ1-2, is KAGVTQTPRYLIKTRGQQVTLSCSPISGHRSVSWYQQTPGQGLQFLFEYFSETQRNKGNFPGRFSGRQFSNSRSEMNVSTLELGDSALYLCASSSAKQGGAYGYTFGSGTRLTVV.

V gene TRBV30 combines with J gene TRBJ2-1; 7 bases align to TRBD1. This CDR3 region has 14 residues. Looked up from germline, CDR1 is GTSNPN and CDR2 is SVGIG (reference sequence). V lost 5 bases to trimming and J lost 6 bases; unmatched junction nucleotides: 10. As DNA, the CDR3 is TGTGCCTGGGACAGGGATCTAAGGGGCAATGAGCAGTTCTTC. It yields the protein CAWDRDLRGNEQFF.

This chain uses TRBV20-1 with TRBJ2-7; the D is unclear. Between the trimmed V and J ends, which lost 3 bases and 5 bases, there was a span of 8 bases. This CDR3 contains 11 residues. Germline CDR1 and CDR2: DFQATT and SNEGSKA (reference sequence). DNA for the CDR3: TGCAGTGCTAGGGAACTAAACGAGCAGTACTTC. This codes for CSARELNEQYF.